Listed here is a single T cell receptor (beta chain). CDR1 is MDHEN and CDR2 is SYDVKM in the germline V gene. V shed 4 bases and J shed 6 bases, with 13 bases lying between them. The CDR3 spans 13 residues. This entry is derived from a study of blood T cell repertoires in COVID-19. The method was immunoSEQ multiplex PCR; TCRdb's version includes in-frame clones alone and lacks a portion of them. The repertoire consists of 110,000 or so clones, with around three quarters occurring once and the leading ten covering roughly 6%. The clonotype originates from a man in his 70s with acute or convalescent COVID-19. The chain recombines TRBV28 with TRBJ2-7; D may be TRBD1 (6 bases). The sample taken for sequencing was peripheral blood. The CDR3 region has the DNA TGTGCCAGCAGTTCTGGACAGAGCCCCGAGCAGTACTTC. This gives the protein CASSSGQSPEQYF.